This T cell receptor (beta chain) appears in the sequencing data of a study of cytomegalovirus exposure and HLA in healthy donors. Study as a whole: Unique TCRs numbering about 87 million, obtained from HLA-typed donors, made up an early data release. Overall study findings and caveats: Analyses of presence and absence presupposed an approximately uniform sequencing depth across donors.

While unrecorded immune exposures were likely, the donors were nominally healthy when sampled. Points on this clone: No antigen is known for it.

Amplification used 60 Vbeta primers and 13 Jbeta primers. The repertoire was sequenced with immunoSEQ multiplex PCR; TCRdb's copy has only in-frame clones and lacks some. This table has under 110,000 clones, more than 80% appearing once. The CDR3 loop spans 14 amino acids. V lost 9 bases and J 4 bases, leaving 19 bases between the germline ends. Germline V gives CDR1 SGHNT, CDR2 YYREEE (reference sequence). The chain recombines TRBV5-4 with TRBJ1-2; possible D gene TRBD1, 6 bases. The sequence was obtained from a young man in good health and CMV-seronegative. Sequenced sample: PBMCs. CDR3 coding DNA: TGTGCCACTACCCGGCAGGGGCAAGCCTATGGCTACACCTTC. Translated, it gives CATTRQGQAYGYTF.